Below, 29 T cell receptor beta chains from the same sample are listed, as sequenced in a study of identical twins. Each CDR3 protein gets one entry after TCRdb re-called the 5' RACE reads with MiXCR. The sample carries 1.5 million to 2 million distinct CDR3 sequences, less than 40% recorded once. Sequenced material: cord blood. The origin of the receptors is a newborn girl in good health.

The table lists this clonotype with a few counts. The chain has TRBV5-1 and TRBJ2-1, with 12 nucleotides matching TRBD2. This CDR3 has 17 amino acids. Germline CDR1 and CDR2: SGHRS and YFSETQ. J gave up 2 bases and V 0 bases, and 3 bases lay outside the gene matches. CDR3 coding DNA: TGCGCCAGCAGCTTGGCTACTAGCGGGAGGACCTACAATGAGCAGTTCTTC. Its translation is CASSLATSGRTYNEQFF.

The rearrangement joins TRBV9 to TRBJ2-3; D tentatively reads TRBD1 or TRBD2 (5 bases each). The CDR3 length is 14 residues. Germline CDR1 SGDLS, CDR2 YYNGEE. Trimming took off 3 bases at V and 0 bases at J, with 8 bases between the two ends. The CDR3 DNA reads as TGTGCCAGCAGCGCCTGGGGGAGCACAGATACGCAGTATTTT. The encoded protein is CASSAWGSTDTQYF. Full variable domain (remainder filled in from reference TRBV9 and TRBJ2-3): DSGVTQTPKHLITATGQRVTLRCSPRSGDLSVYWYQQSLDQGLQFLIQYYNGEERAKGNILERFSAQQFPDLHSELNLSSLELGDSALYFCASSAWGSTDTQYFGPGTRLTVL.

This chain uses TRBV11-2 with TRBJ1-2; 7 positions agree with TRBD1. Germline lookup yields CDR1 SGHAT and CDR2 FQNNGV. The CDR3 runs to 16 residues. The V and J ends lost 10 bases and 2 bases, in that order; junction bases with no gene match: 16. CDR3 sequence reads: CAITTAHRGGNYGYTF. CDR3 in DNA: TGTGCCATAACCACCGCGCACAGGGGAGGAAACTATGGCTACACCTTC. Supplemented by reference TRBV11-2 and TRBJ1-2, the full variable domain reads EAGVAQSPRYKIIEKRQSVAFWCNPISGHATLYWYQQILGQGPKLLIQFQNNGVVDDSQLPKDRFSAERLKGVDSTLKIQPAKLEDSAVYLCAITTAHRGGNYGYTFGSGTRLTVV.

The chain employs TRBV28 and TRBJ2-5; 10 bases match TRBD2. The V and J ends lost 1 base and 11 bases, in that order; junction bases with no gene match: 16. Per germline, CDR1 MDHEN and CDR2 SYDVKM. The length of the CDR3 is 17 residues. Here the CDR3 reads CASSLLGTSAVGNEQYF. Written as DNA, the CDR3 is TGTGCCAGCAGTTTATTAGGGACTAGCGCTGTCGGCAATGAGCAGTACTTC.

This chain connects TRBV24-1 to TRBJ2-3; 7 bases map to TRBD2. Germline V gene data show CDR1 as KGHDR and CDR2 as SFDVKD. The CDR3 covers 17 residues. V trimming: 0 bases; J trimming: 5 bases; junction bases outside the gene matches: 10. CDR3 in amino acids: CATSDLGAGMAEDTQYF. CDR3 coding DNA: TGTGCCACCAGTGATTTGGGAGCGGGGATGGCTGAAGATACGCAGTATTTT.

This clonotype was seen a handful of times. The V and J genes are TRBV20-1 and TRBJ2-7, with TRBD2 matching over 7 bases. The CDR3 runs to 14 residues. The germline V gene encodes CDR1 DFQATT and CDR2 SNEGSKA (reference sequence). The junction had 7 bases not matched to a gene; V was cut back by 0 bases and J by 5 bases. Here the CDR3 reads CSARDGRITHEQYF. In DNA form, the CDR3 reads TGCAGTGCTAGAGACGGGAGGATCACCCACGAGCAGTACTTC.

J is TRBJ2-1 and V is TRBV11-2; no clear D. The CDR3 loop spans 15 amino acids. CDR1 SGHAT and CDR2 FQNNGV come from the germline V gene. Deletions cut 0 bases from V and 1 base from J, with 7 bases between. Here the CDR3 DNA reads TGTGCCAGCAGCTTAGACGGGCAGTCCTACAATGAGCAGTTCTTC. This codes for CASSLDGQSYNEQFF.

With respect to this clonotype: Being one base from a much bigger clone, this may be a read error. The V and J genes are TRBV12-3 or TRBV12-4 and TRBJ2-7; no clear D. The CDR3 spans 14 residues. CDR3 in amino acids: CASSFGIYSYGQYF. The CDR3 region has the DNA TGTGCCAGCAGTTTTGGGATTTACTCCTACGGGCAGTACTTC.

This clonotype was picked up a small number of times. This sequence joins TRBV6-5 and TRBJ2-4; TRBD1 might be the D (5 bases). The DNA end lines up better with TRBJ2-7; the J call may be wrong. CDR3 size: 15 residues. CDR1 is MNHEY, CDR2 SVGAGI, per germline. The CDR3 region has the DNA TGTGCCAGCAGTTACTTTCTCCAGGGAAAGAACGAGCAGTACTTC. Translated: CASSYFLQGKNEQYF.

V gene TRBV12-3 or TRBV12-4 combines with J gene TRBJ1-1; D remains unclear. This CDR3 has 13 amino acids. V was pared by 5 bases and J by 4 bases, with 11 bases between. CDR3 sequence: CASSLGGFTEAFF. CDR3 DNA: TGTGCCAGCAGTCTTGGAGGGTTCACTGAAGCTTTCTTT.

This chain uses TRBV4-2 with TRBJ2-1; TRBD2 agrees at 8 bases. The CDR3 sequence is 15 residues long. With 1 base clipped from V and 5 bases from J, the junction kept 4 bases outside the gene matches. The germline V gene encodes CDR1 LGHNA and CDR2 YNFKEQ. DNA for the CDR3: TGTGCCAGCAGCCAAGCCGGGAGGGGCCACAATGAGCAGTTCTTC. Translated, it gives CASSQAGRGHNEQFF.

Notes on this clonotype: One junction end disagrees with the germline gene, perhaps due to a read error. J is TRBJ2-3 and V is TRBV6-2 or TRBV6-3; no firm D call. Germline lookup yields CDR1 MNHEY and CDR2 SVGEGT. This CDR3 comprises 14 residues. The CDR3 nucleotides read TGTGCTAGCAGTTACTCGAGCTTTGTTACTACGCAGTATTTT. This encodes CASSYSSFVTTQYF.

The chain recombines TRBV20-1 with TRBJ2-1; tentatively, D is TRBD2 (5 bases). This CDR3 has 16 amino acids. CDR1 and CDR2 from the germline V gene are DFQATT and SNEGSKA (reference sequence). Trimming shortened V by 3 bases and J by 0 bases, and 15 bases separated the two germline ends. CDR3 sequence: CSASRAGLASYNEQFF. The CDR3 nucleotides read TGCAGTGCTAGTCGTGCGGGTTTGGCCTCCTACAATGAGCAGTTCTTC.

Written as DNA, the CDR3 is TGCAGTGCCCATCGACTAGCGGGAGGTGGCAATGAGCAGTTCTTC. This codes for CSAHRLAGGGNEQFF. This chain joins TRBV20-1 and TRBJ2-1; 13 bases map to TRBD2. V lost 6 bases and J lost 6; bases outside the gene matches: 8. The CDR3 length is 15 residues. The germline V gene has CDR1 DFQATT and CDR2 SNEGSKA (reference sequence).

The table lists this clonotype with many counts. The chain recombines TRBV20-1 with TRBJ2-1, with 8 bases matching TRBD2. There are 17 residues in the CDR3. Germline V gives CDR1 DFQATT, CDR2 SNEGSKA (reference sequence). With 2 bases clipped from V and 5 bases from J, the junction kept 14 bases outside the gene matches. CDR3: CSARPGGPYMGNNEQFF. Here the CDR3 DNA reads TGCAGTGCTAGACCGGGAGGGCCCTATATGGGTAACAATGAGCAGTTCTTC.

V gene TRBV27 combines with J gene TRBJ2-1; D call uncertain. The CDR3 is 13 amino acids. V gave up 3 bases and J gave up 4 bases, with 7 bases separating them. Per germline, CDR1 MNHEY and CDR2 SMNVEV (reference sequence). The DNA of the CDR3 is TGTGCCAGCAGTTTGATGCGGTACAATGAGCAGTTCTTC. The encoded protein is CASSLMRYNEQFF.

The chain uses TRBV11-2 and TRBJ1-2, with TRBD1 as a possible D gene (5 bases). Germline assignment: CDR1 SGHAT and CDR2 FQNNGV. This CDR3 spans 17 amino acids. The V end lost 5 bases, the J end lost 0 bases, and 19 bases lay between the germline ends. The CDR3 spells CASSRLGSRDSNYGYTF. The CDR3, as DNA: TGTGCCAGCAGCCGCCTCGGCTCCAGGGATTCTAACTATGGCTACACCTTC.

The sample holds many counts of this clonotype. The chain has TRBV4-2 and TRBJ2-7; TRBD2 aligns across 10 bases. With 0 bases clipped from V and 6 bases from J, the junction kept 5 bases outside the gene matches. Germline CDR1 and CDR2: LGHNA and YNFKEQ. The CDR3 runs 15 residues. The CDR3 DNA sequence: TGTGCCAGCAGCCAAGAACGAGCGGGAGGGCTCGAGCAGTACTTC. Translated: CASSQERAGGLEQYF.

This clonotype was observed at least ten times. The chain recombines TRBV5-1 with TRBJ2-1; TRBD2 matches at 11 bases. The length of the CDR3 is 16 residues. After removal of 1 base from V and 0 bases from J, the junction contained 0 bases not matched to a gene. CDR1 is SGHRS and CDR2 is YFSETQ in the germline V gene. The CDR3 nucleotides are TGCGCCAGCAGCTTGACTAGCGGGAGCTCCTACAATGAGCAGTTCTTC. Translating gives CASSLTSGSSYNEQFF.

The CDR3 reads CAISDPDSATNEKLFF. For the CDR3, the DNA is TGTGCCATCAGTGACCCTGACAGTGCAACTAATGAAAAACTGTTTTTT. V gene TRBV10-3 combines with J gene TRBJ1-4; tentative D call: TRBD1 (5 bases). CDR1 is ENHRY and CDR2 is SYGVKD in the germline V gene. Trimming stripped 3 bases from V and 0 bases from J, with 11 bases between. The CDR3 runs to 16 residues.

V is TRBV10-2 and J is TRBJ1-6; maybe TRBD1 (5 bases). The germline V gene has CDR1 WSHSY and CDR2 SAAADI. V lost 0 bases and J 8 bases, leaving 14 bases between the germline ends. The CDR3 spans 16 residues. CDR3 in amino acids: CASSESTGQGDSPLHF. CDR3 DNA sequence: TGCGCCAGCAGTGAGTCGACCGGGCAGGGCGATTCACCCCTCCACTTT.

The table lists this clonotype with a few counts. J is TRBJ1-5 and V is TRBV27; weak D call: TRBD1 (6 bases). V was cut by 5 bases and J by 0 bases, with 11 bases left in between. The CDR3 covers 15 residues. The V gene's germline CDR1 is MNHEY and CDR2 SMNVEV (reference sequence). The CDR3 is CASSPGDYSNQPQHF. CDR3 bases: TGTGCCAGCAGTCCAGGGGATTATAGCAATCAGCCCCAGCATTTT.

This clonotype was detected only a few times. In DNA, the CDR3 is TGTGCCAGCAGCTTAGCGGCCGGATTGCATCCCTACAATGAGCAGTTCTTC. Translation: CASSLAAGLHPYNEQFF. J is TRBJ2-1 and V is TRBV7-8; D unclear. This CDR3 spans 17 amino acids. Germline CDR1 and CDR2: SGHVS and FQNEAQ. Trimming removed 0 bases from V and 2 bases from J, with 14 bases in between.

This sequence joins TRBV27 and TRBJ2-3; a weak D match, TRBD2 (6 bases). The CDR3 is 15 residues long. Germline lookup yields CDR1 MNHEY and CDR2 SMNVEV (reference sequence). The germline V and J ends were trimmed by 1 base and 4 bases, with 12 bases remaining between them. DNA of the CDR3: TGTGCCAGCAGTTTATGGGGCGGGGCCCCAGATACGCAGTATTTT. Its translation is CASSLWGGAPDTQYF.

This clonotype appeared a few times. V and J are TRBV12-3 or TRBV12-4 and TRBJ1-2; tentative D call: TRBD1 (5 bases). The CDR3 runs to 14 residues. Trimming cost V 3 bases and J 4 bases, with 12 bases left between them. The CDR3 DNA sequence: TGTGCCAGCAGTTTTCTCGGGGCCCTCTATGGCTACACCTTC. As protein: CASSFLGALYGYTF.

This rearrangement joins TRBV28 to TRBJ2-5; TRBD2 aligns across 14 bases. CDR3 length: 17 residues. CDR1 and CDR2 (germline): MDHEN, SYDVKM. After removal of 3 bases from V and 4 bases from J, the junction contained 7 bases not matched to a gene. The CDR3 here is CASSFGGTSGSRETQYF. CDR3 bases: TGTGCCAGCAGTTTTGGGGGGACTAGCGGGAGCCGAGAGACCCAGTACTTC.

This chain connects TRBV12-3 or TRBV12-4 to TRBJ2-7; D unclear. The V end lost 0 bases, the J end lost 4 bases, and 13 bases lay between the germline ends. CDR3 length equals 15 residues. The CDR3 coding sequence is TGTGCCAGCAGTTTAGCGTTCGTCGTGAGGTACGAGCAGTACTTC. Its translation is CASSLAFVVRYEQYF.

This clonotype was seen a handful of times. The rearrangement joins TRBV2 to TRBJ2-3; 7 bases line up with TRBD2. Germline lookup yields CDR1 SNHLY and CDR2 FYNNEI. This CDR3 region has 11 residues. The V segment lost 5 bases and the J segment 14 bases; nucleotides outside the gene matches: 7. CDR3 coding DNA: TGTGCCAGCAGTCCCGGACTAGGAGCGTATTTT. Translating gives CASSPGLGAYF.

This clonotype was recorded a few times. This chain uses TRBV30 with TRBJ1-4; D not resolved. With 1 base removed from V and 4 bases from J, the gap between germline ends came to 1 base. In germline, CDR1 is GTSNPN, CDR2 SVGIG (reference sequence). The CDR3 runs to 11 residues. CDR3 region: CAWSGNEKLFF. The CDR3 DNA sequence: TGTGCCTGGAGTGGTAATGAAAAACTGTTTTTT.